The T cell receptor (beta chain) described here comes from a study of T cell responses to AZD1222 COVID-19 vaccine. The method was immunoSEQ multiplex PCR; TCRdb's version includes in-frame clones alone and lacks a portion of them. In the table there are about 73,000 clones, 75% to 90% of which are singletons. This clone has only one observation. Its antigen is undetermined. General observations from the study: Of the AZD1222 recipients, only 5 to 7 were seropositive at baseline. Vaccination with two AZD1222 doses was followed by a rise in Spike-specific TCR breadth and depth. There were mostly white British donors and more females than males, and clonal diversity was possibly underestimated. Across the whole spike, CD4 TCRs peaked at regions 160-218 and 743-854.

The sequences come from peripheral blood, collected 28 days after the second AZD1222 dose. The sequence was obtained from an adult who received the AZD1222 COVID-19 vaccine.

CDR3 sequence (DNA): TGCGCCAGCAGCTTGGTGGGACTAGCGGGAGTAGCGGTCACCGGGGAGCTGTTTTTT. Protein: CASSLVGLAGVAVTGELFF. The chain has TRBV5-1 and TRBJ2-2; 14 positions agree with TRBD2. Germline loops: CDR1 SGHRS, CDR2 YFSETQ. V dropped 0 bases and J dropped 4; count of bases not matched to a gene: 8. CDR3 size: 19 residues.